This T cell receptor (beta chain) comes out of a study of T-cell memory formation after mild COVID-19. Researchers used 5'RACE with constant-segment primers to make TCR alpha and TCR beta cDNA libraries that carry sample barcodes and UMIs. TCRdb called the 5' RACE reads again in MiXCR, with one record for every CDR3 protein. The data show a few hundred thousand distinct CDR3 sequences, around 20% seen once. Study-level points and caveats: For contracting clones, CD4+ ones sat mainly in CM and EM, CD8+ in EMRA.

Germline CDR1 reads LNHNV; CDR2 reads YYDKDF (reference sequence). The CDR3 is made up of 15 amino acids. With 5 bases removed from V and 0 bases from J, the gap between germline ends came to 14 bases. This clonotype showed up just a few times. Its matching antigen is unknown. Sequencing input: PBMCs or a T cell subset sorted from them (not recorded which). The J gene is TRBJ2-7, the V gene TRBV15, with D perhaps TRBD1 (6 bases). The TCR originated in an adult woman who had mild COVID-19 (a few samples of this study predate the infection). Cell type and time point are not known. The CDR3 spells CATSEGDLSSYEQYF. DNA of the CDR3: TGTGCCACCAGCGAGGGGGACCTAAGCTCCTACGAGCAGTACTTC.